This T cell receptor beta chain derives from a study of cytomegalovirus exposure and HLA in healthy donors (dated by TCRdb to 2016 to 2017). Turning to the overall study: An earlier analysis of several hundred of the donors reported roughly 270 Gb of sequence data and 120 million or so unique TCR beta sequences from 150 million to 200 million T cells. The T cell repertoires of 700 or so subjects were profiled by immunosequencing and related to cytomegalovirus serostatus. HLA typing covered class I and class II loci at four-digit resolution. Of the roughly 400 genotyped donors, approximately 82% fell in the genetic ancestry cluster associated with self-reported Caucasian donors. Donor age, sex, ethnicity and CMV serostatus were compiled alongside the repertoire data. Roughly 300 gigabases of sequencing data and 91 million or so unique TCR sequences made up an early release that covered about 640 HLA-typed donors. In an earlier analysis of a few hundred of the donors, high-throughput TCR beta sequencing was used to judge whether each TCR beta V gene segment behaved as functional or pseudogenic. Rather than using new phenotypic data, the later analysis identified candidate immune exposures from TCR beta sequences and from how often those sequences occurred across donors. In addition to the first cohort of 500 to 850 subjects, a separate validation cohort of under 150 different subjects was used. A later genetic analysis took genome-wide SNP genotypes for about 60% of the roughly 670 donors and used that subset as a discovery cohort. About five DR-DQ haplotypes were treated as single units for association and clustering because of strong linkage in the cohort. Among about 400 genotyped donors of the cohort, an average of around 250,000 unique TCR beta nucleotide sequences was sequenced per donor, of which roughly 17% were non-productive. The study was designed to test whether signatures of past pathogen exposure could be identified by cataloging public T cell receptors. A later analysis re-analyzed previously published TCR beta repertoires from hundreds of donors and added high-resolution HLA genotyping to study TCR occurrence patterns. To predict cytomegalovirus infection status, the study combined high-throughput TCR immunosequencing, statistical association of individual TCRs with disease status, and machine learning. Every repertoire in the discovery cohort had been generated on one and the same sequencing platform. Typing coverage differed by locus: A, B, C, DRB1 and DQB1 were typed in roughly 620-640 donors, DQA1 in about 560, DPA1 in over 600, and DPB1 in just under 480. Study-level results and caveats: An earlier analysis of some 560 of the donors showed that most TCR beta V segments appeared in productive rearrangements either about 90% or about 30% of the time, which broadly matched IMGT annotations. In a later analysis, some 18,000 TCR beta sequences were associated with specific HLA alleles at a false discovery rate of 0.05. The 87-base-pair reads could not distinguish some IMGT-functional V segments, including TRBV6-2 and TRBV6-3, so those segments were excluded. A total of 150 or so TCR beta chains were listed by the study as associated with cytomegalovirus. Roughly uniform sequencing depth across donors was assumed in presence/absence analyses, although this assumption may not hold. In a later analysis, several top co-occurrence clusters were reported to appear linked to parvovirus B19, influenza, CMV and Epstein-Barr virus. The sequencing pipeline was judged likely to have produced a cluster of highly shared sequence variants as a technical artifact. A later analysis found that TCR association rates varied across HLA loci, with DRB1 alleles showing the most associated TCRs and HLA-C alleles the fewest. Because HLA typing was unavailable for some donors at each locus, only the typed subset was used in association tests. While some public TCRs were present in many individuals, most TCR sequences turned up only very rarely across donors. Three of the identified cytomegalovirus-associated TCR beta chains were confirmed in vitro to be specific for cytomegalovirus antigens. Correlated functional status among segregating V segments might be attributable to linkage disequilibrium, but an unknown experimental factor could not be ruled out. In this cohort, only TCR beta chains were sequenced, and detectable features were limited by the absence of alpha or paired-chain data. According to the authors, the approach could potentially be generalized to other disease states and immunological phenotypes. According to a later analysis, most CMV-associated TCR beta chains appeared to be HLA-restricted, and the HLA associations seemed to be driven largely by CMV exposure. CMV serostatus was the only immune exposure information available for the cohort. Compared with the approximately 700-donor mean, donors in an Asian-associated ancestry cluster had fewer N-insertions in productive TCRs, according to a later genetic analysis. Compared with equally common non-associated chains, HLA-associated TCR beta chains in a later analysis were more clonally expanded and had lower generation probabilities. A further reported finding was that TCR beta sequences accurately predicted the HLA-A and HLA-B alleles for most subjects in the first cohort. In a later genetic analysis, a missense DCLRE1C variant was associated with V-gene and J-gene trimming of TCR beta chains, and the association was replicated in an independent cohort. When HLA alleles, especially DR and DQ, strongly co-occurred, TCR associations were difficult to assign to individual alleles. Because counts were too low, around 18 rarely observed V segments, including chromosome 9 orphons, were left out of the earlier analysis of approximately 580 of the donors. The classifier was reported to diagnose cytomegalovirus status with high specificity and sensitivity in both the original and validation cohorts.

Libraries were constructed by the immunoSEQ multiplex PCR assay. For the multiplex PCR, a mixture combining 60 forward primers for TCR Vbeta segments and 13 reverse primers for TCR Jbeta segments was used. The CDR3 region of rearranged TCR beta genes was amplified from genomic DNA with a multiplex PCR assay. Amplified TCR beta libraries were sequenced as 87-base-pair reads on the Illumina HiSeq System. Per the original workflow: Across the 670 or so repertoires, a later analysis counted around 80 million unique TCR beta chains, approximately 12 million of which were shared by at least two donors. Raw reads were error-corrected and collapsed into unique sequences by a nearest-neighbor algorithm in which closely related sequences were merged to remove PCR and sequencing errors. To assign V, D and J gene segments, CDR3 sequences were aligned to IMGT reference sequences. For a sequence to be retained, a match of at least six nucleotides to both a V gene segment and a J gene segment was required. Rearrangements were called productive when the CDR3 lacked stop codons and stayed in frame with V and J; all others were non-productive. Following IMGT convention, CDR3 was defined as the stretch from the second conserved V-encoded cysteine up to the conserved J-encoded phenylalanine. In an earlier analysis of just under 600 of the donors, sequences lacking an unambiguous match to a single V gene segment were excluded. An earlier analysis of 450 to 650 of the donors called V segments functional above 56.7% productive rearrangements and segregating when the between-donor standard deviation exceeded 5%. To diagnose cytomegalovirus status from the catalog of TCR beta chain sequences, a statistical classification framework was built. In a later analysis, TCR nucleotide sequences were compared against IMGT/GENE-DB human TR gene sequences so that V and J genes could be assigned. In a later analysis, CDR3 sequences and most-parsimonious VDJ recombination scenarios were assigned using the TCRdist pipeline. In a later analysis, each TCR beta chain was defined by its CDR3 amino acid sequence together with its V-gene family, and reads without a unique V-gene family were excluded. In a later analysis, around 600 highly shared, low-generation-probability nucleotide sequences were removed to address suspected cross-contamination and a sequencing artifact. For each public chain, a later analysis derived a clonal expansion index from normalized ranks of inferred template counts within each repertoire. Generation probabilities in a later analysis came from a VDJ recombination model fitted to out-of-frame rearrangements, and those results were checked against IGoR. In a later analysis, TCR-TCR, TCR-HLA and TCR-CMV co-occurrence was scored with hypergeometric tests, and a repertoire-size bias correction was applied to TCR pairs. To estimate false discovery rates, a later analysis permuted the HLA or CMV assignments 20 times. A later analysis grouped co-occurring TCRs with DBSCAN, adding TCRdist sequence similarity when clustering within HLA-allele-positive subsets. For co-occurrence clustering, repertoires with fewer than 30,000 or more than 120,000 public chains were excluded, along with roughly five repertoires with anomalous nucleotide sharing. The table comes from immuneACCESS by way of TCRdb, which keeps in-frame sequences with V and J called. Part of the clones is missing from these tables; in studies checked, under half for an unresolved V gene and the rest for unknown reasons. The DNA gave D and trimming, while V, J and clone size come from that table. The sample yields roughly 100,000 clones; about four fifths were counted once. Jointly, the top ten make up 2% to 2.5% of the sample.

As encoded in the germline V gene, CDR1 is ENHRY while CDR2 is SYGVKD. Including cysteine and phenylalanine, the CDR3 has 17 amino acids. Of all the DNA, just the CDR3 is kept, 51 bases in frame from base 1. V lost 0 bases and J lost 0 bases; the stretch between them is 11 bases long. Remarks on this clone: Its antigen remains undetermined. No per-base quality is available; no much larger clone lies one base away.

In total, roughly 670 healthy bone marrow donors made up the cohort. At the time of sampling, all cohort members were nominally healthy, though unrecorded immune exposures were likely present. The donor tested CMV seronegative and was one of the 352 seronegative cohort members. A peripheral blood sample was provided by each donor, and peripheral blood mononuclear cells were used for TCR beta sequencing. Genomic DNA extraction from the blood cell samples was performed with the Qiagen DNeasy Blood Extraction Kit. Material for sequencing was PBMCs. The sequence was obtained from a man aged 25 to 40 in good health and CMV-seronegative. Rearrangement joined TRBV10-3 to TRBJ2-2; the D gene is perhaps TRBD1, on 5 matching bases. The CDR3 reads CAISESGQTPNTGELFF. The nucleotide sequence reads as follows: TGTGCCATCAGTGAGTCGGGGCAGACCCCGAACACCGGGGAGCTGTTTTTT.